The text below deals with one TCR beta chain. The antigen is undetermined. This record comes from a study of T cell responses to AZD1222 COVID-19 vaccine. Study overall: Second-dose timings of about 4 or about 12 weeks were pooled.

Using immunoSEQ multiplex PCR, the repertoire was profiled, and TCRdb retains in-frame clones only, with some absent. The sample records about 100,000 clones, more than 75% being singletons. Study-level results: Seropositive status at baseline applied to only 6 or 7 AZD1222 recipients. Nearly half of the spike-specific TCRs reportedly recognize variant regions that carry no mutations.

The sequenced sample was peripheral blood, obtained on day 0 of AZD1222 vaccination. The TCR sequence derives from an adult in good health.

The CDR3 nucleotides read TGTGCCAGCACCCAAGGGCTAGCGGGTTTAGTCTCCTACAATGAGCAGTTCTTC. Its protein is CASTQGLAGLVSYNEQFF. The V call is TRBV28, the J call TRBJ2-1; 8 bases are shared with TRBD2. The CDR3 is made up of 18 amino acids. V shed 7 bases and J 0 bases; nucleotides not matched to a gene: 14. Germline V CDR1 and CDR2: MDHEN, SYDVKM. The entire variable domain, with the rest obtained from reference TRBV28 and TRBJ2-1, is as follows: DVKVTQSSRYLVKRTGEKVFLECVQDMDHENMFWYRQDPGLGLRLIYFSYDVKMKEKGDIPEGYSVSREKKERFSLILESASTNQTSMYLCASTQGLAGLVSYNEQFFGPGTRLTVL.